The clone carrying this T cell receptor (beta chain) was counted a few times. Antigen: not known. Sequencing was performed with immunoSEQ multiplex PCR; in TCRdb, only in-frame clones are kept and a portion is missing. The sample lists over 50,000 clones, around four fifths occurring once. The CDR3 loop spans 18 amino acids. The V end was cut by 3 bases, the J end by 0 bases, with 17 bases between. The germline V gene has CDR1 MGHDK and CDR2 SYGVNS. These data belong to a study of T cells in localized non-small cell lung cancer. Study-level findings and limits: Adjacent lung tissue had a median 57 of the top 100 clones found in the tumor. Since sequencing was restricted to only one region of the tumor, intratumor heterogeneity remains a possibility. Uninvolved adjacent lung had higher T cell clonality than tumor and all other tissues.

The sample here was peripheral blood mononuclear cells, taken before any cancer treatment. This TCR came from a man aged 35 to 69 with stage III lung adenocarcinoma. The J gene is TRBJ1-4, the V gene TRBV25-1; D not resolved. CDR3 nucleotides: TGTGCCAGCAGTGATGGGATGTCGTTTTTTGCAACTAATGAAAAACTGTTTTTT. Translating gives CASSDGMSFFATNEKLFF.